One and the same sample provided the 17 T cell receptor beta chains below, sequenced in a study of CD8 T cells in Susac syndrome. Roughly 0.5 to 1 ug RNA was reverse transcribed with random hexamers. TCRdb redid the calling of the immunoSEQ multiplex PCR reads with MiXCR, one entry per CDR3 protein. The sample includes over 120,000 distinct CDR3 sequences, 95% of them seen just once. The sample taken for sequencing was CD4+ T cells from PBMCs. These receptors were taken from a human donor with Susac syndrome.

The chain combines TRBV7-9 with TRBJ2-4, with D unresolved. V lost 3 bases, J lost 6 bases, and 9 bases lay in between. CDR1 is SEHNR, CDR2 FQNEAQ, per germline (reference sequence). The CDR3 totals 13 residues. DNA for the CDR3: TGTGCCAGCAGCTTTTTCCCGATAAACATTCAGTACTTC. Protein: CASSFFPINIQYF.

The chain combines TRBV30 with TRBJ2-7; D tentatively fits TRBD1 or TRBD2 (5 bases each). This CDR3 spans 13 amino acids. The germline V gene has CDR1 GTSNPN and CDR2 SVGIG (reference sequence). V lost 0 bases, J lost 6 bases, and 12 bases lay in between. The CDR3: CAWSVARAGEQYF. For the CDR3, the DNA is TGTGCCTGGAGTGTGGCCAGGGCGGGCGAGCAGTACTTC.

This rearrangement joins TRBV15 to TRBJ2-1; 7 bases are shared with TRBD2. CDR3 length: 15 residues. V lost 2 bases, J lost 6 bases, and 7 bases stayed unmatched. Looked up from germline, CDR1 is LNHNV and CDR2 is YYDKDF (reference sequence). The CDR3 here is CATSRLRGKGNEQFF. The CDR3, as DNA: TGTGCCACCAGCAGATTGCGGGGGAAGGGCAATGAGCAGTTCTTC.

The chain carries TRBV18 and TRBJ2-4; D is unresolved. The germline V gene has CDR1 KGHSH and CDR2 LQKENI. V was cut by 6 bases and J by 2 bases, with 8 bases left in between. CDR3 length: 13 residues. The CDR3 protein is CASSLGSKNIQYF. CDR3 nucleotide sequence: TGTGCCAGCTCGCTTGGATCCAAAAACATTCAGTACTTC.

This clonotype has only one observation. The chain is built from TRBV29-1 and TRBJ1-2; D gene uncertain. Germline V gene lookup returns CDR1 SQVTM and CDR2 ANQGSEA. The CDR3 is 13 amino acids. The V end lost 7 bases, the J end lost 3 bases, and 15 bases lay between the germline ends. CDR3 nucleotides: TGCAGCGCCTCTTTAGGAGGCGACTATGGCTACACCTTC. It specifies CSASLGGDYGYTF. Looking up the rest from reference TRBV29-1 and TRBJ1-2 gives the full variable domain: SAVISQKPSRDICQRGTSLTIQCQVDSQVTMMFWYRQQPGQSLTLIATANQGSEATYESGFVIDKFPISRPNLTFSTLTVSNMSPEDSSIYLCSASLGGDYGYTFGSGTRLTVV.

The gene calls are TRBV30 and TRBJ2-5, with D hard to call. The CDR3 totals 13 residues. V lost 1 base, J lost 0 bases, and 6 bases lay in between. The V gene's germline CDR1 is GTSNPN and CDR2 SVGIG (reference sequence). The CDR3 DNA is TGTGCCTGGAGTGGTGCCTACCAAGAGACCCAGTACTTC. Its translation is CAWSGAYQETQYF.

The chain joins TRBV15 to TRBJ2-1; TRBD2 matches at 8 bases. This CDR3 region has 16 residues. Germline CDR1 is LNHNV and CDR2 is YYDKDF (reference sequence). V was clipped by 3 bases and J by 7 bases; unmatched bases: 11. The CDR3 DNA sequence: TGTGCCACCAGCAGTGTTAGGAGGTCTAGCGGGAATGAGCAGTTCTTC. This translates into CATSSVRRSSGNEQFF.

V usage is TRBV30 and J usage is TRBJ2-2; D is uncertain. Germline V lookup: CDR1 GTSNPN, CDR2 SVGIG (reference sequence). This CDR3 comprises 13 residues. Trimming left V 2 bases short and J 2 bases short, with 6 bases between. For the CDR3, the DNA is TGTGCCTGGAGTCCGGCTAACACCGGGGAGCTGTTTTTT. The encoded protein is CAWSPANTGELFF.

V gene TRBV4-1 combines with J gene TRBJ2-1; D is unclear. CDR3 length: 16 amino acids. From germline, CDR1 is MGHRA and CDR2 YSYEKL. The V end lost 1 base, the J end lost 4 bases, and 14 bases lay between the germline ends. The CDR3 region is CASSQGRQTLYNEQFF. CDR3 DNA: TGCGCCAGCAGCCAAGGTCGGCAGACGTTATACAATGAGCAGTTCTTC.

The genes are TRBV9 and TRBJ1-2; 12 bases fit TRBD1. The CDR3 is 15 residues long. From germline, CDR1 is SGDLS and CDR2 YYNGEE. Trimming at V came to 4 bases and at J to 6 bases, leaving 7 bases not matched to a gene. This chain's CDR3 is CASSPSGTGGDGYTF. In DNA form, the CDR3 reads TGTGCCAGCAGCCCCTCCGGGACAGGGGGCGATGGCTACACCTTC.

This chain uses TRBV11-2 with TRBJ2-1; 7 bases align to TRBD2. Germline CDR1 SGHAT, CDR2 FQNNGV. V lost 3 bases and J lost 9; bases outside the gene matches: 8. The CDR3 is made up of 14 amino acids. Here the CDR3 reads CASSFRVSGGEQFF. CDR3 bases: TGTGCCAGCAGCTTTAGGGTTTCGGGGGGTGAGCAGTTCTTC.

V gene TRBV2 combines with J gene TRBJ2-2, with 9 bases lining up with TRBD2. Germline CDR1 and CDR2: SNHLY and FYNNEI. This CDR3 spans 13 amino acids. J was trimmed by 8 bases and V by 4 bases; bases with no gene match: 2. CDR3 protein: CASSGTSVGELFF. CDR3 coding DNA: TGTGCCAGCAGTGGGACTAGCGTTGGGGAGCTGTTTTTT. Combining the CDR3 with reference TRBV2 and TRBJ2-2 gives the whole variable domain EPEVTQTPSHQVTQMGQEVILRCVPISNHLYFYWYRQILGQKVEFLVSFYNNEISEKSEIFDDQFSVERPDGSNFTLKIRSTKLEDSAMYFCASSGTSVGELFFGEGSRLTVL.

This CDR3 is CAWKLGPQETQYF. The CDR3 bases are TGTGCCTGGAAACTAGGCCCACAAGAGACCCAGTACTTC. The V gene is TRBV30, the J gene TRBJ2-5; possible D gene TRBD2, 5 bases. V lost 4 bases to trimming and J lost 2 bases, with 11 bases between them. This CDR3 region has 13 residues. Germline-derived CDR1 and CDR2 are GTSNPN and SVGIG (reference sequence).

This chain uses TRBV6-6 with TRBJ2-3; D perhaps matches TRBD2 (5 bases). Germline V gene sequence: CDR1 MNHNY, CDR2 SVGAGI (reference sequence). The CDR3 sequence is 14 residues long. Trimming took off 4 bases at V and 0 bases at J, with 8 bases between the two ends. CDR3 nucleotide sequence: TGTGCCAGCAGTTCGGGATCTAGCACAGATACGCAGTATTTT. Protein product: CASSSGSSTDTQYF.

CDR3 protein: CASSTRQSSYEQYF. CDR3 coding DNA: TGCGCCAGCTCGACCCGGCAGAGCTCCTACGAGCAGTACTTC. The chain has TRBV5-1 and TRBJ2-7; D is unresolved. There are 14 residues in the CDR3. Germline loops: CDR1 SGHRS, CDR2 YFSETQ. V lost 7 bases, J lost 0 bases, and 14 bases lay in between.

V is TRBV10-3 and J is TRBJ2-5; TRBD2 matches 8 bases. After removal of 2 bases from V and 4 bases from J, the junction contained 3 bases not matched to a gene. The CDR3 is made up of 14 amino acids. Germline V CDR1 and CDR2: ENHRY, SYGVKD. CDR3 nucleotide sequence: TGTGCCATCAGTGAGAACGGGGGGGGAGAGACCCAGTACTTC. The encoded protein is CAISENGGGETQYF.

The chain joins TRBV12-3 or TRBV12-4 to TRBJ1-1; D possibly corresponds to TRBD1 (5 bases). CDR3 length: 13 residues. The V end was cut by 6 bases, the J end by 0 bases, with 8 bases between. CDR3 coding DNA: TGTGCCAGCAGGGGACTCATGAACACTGAAGCTTTCTTT. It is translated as CASRGLMNTEAFF.